Following are 32 T cell receptor beta chains from one sample sequenced in a study of blood T cell repertoires in COVID-19. The table came from immunoSEQ multiplex PCR; TCRdb's copy has only in-frame clones and leaves some out. Among roughly 430,000 clones listed, nearly 90% were seen once. Sequenced: PBMCs or T cells enriched from blood (not recorded which). Every receptor here comes from a woman between 40 and 50 years old with acute COVID-19.

The chain's CDR3 is CASSPTTGKYEQYF. The DNA of the CDR3 is TGTGCCAGCAGCCCTACGACCGGGAAATACGAGCAGTACTTC. This chain uses TRBV7-8 with TRBJ2-7, with D perhaps matching TRBD2 (5 bases). The CDR3 has 14 amino acids. The V end lost 5 bases, the J end lost 4 bases, and 15 bases lay between the germline ends. Germline V lookup: CDR1 SGHVS, CDR2 FQNEAQ.

The chain combines TRBV18 with TRBJ1-1; D is unclear. Germline V CDR1 and CDR2: KGHSH, LQKENI. Trimming removed 0 bases at V and 1 base at J, with 6 bases between. The CDR3 consists of 14 residues. CDR3 sequence (DNA): TGTGCCAGCTCACCACCTATTTCGAACACTGAAGCTTTCTTT. It translates to CASSPPISNTEAFF.

This clone was observed at least ten times. The rearrangement joins TRBV7-8 to TRBJ2-7; 8 nucleotides agree with TRBD1. V lost 0 bases to trimming and J lost 2 bases; unmatched junction nucleotides: 9. The CDR3 consists of 17 residues. Germline V lookup: CDR1 SGHVS, CDR2 FQNEAQ. The chain's CDR3 is CASSLADTGGYAYEQYF. CDR3 in DNA: TGTGCCAGCAGCTTAGCCGATACAGGGGGTTACGCCTACGAGCAGTACTTC.

This clone was detected only a few times. The chain recombines TRBV25-1 with TRBJ1-2; perhaps TRBD1 as D (6 bases). Germline CDR1 reads MGHDK; CDR2 reads SYGVNS. V was shortened by 4 bases and J by 10 bases, with 19 bases between the two germline ends. The CDR3 has 14 residues. The CDR3 reads CASSGRSDSFFYTF. The CDR3 coding sequence is TGTGCCAGCAGTGGGCGTTCGGACAGCTTTTTCTACACCTTC.

V is TRBV10-3 and J is TRBJ1-2, with D unresolved. V was shortened by 0 bases and J by 5 bases, with 10 bases between the two germline ends. The germline CDR1 and CDR2 sequences are ENHRY and SYGVKD. The CDR3 runs to 14 residues. CDR3 amino acids: CAISESGGDYGYTF. The CDR3 bases are TGTGCCATCAGTGAGTCGGGAGGCGATTATGGCTACACCTTC.

This rearrangement joins TRBV6-1 to TRBJ1-5; D may be TRBD1 (6 bases). V lost 4 bases and J 3 bases, leaving 19 bases between the germline ends. Germline values: CDR1 MNHNS, CDR2 SASEGT. The CDR3 sequence is 17 residues long. The CDR3 sequence is CASSGRLSDSTNQPQHF. CDR3 nucleotide sequence: TGTGCCAGCAGTGGGCGTTTATCGGACAGCACCAATCAGCCCCAGCATTTT.

The genes are TRBV5-1 and TRBJ2-3; 9 bases are shared with TRBD1. The V gene's germline CDR1 is SGHRS and CDR2 YFSETQ. V trimming: 4 bases; J trimming: 3 bases; junction bases outside the gene matches: 15. This CDR3 contains 18 residues. CDR3 region: CASSARDRAGLRTDTQYF. For the CDR3, the DNA is TGCGCCAGCAGCGCCCGGGACAGGGCCGGGTTGCGAACAGATACGCAGTATTTT.

The V and J genes are TRBV7-9 and TRBJ1-6, with D unresolved. The CDR3 spans 17 residues. Trimming took 6 bases from V and 0 from J, leaving 15 bases between them. CDR1 is SEHNR, CDR2 FQNEAQ, per germline (reference sequence). CDR3 in amino acids: CASSSFRFDSYNSPLHF. CDR3 DNA: TGTGCCAGCAGTTCTTTTAGATTTGACTCCTATAATTCACCCCTCCACTTT.

The chain recombines TRBV11-2 with TRBJ1-1; 8 bases agree with TRBD1. The ends lost 3 bases at V and 3 bases at J; junction bases unmatched: 3. The CDR3 covers 14 residues. Per the germline V gene, CDR1 is SGHAT and CDR2 is FQNNGV. CDR3 nucleotides: TGTGCCAGCAGCTTCAGGGGGCGGGACACTGAAGCTTTCTTT. Translated: CASSFRGRDTEAFF.

The chain recombines TRBV19 with TRBJ2-2; 8 bases match TRBD1. The CDR3 extends over 15 amino acids. Germline V lookup: CDR1 LNHDA, CDR2 SQIVND (reference sequence). The J segment lost 4 bases and the V segment lost 6 bases, leaving 7 bases of the junction unmatched. DNA for the CDR3: TGTGCCAGTAGATCAGGGGGCGGGACCACCGGGGAGCTGTTTTTT. It encodes CASRSGGGTTGELFF.

This clone was detected once. This sequence joins TRBV20-1 and TRBJ2-7; 7 positions match TRBD2. This CDR3 comprises 14 residues. The V segment lost 3 bases and the J segment 1 base; nucleotides outside the gene matches: 6. Germline CDR1 reads DFQATT; CDR2 reads SNEGSKA (reference sequence). The CDR3 is CSASQRGLSYEQYF. The CDR3 nucleotides read TGCAGTGCTAGTCAGCGGGGATTGTCCTACGAGCAGTACTTC.

This clone has only one observation. V gene TRBV10-2 combines with J gene TRBJ2-3; TRBD2 matches 8 bases. Germline lookup yields CDR1 WSHSY and CDR2 SAAADI. This CDR3 is 14 amino acids long. Unmatched junction bases numbered 4, after V lost 2 bases and J lost 6 bases. The CDR3 is CASSERGGWDTQYF. CDR3 DNA: TGCGCCAGCAGTGAGCGGGGGGGCTGGGATACGCAGTATTTT.

The CDR3 region has the DNA TGTGCCAGCAGCCAAGACTCAGGGGACTACAATGAGCAGTTCTTC. Amino acid sequence: CASSQDSGDYNEQFF. This chain joins TRBV3-1 (or the pseudogene TRBV3-2) and TRBJ2-1; D might be TRBD1 (6 bases). Germline values: CDR1 LGHDT, CDR2 YNNKEL (reference sequence). This CDR3 is 15 amino acids long. V was cut by 0 bases and J by 3 bases, with 9 bases left in between.

This clone was observed a handful of times. The chain uses TRBV12-3 or TRBV12-4 and TRBJ1-1, with no clear D. This CDR3 contains 11 residues. V was pared by 6 bases and J by 12 bases, with 14 bases between. CDR3 protein: CASSLGEGTFF. The CDR3 DNA reads TGTGCCAGCAGCCTCGGGGAGGGAACTTTCTTT.

V is TRBV6-5 and J is TRBJ1-1; D unclear. The CDR3 is 12 amino acids. The V end lost 7 bases, the J end lost 7 bases, and 13 bases lay between the germline ends. Germline values: CDR1 MNHEY, CDR2 SVGAGI. CDR3 in DNA: TGTGCCAGCAAGTGGAGCTGGAATGAAGCTTTCTTT. It specifies CASKWSWNEAFF.

CDR3 nucleotide sequence: TGTGCCAGCAGCTTTGGGTCATTACAGGGGATTGTTCAGAACACTGAAGCTTTCTTT. This gives the protein CASSFGSLQGIVQNTEAFF. The J gene is TRBJ1-1, the V gene TRBV7-9; 7 positions match TRBD1. This CDR3 has 19 amino acids. Trimming took 3 bases from V and 1 from J; bases not matched to a gene: 17. Germline V gene data show CDR1 as SEHNR and CDR2 as FQNEAQ (reference sequence).

The chain links TRBV29-1 to TRBJ2-3; 7 positions agree with TRBD1. This CDR3 is built from 13 residues. Per germline, CDR1 SQVTM and CDR2 ANQGSEA. With 7 bases clipped from V and 2 bases from J, the junction kept 6 bases outside the gene matches. CDR3 nucleotide sequence: TGCAGCGCAGGGGGAGCGGCCACAGATACGCAGTATTTT. Its translation is CSAGGAATDTQYF.

This sequence joins TRBV5-1 and TRBJ1-1; D possibly corresponds to TRBD1 (6 bases). The CDR3 extends over 15 amino acids. With 4 bases removed from V and 7 bases from J, the gap between germline ends came to 20 bases. Germline V gene data show CDR1 as SGHRS and CDR2 as YFSETQ. CDR3 loop: CASSRDKPPVGEAFF. The CDR3 DNA is TGCGCCAGCAGCCGGGACAAGCCTCCGGTTGGTGAAGCTTTCTTT.

The rearrangement links TRBV7-9 to TRBJ1-1; perhaps TRBD1 as D (5 bases). Germline CDR1 SEHNR, CDR2 FQNEAQ (reference sequence). V was pared by 5 bases and J by 0 bases, with 10 bases between. The CDR3 spans 14 residues. This CDR3 is CASSLDILNTEAFF. CDR3 nucleotide sequence: TGTGCCAGCAGCCTGGACATTTTGAACACTGAAGCTTTCTTT. The full variable domain, in which reference TRBV7-9 and TRBJ1-1 provide the parts outside the CDR3, is DTGVSQNPRHKITKRGQNVTFRCDPISEHNRLYWYRQTLGQGPEFLTYFQNEAQLEKSRLLSDRFSAERPKGSFSTLEIQRTEQGDSAMYLCASSLDILNTEAFFGQGTRLTVV.

For the CDR3, the DNA is TGTGCCAGCAGTTACCGGACATCCGATGAAAAACTGTTTTTT. As protein: CASSYRTSDEKLFF. The rearrangement links TRBV6-2 or TRBV6-3 to TRBJ1-4; the D gene is possibly TRBD1 (5 bases). The CDR3 spans 14 residues. Trimming pared 2 bases from V and 6 bases from J, leaving 10 bases between. Per germline, CDR1 MNHEY and CDR2 SVGEGT.

The rearrangement joins TRBV24-1 to TRBJ2-2; no clear D. This CDR3 spans 12 amino acids. The germline gives CDR1 KGHDR, CDR2 SFDVKD. The V end lost 8 bases, the J end lost 3 bases, and 6 bases lay between the germline ends. This CDR3 reads CATIPYTGELFF. In DNA, the CDR3 is TGTGCCACCATCCCATACACCGGGGAGCTGTTTTTT.

The J gene is TRBJ2-1, the V gene TRBV2; maybe TRBD2 (6 bases). The V end was cut by 8 bases, the J end by 3 bases, with 14 bases between. Germline V CDR1 and CDR2: SNHLY, FYNNEI. The CDR3 is 14 residues long. The CDR3 nucleotides read TGTGCCAGCCGACCGGGACTCCTCTACAATGAGCAGTTCTTC. Its protein product is CASRPGLLYNEQFF.

This clone was found once. J is TRBJ2-7 and V is TRBV5-1; 9 nucleotides line up with TRBD1. Germline assignment: CDR1 SGHRS and CDR2 YFSETQ. The CDR3 is 14 residues long. J gave up 4 bases and V 3 bases, and 5 bases lay outside the gene matches. Here the CDR3 reads CASSSTGGTYEQYF. Here the CDR3 DNA reads TGCGCCAGCAGCTCAACAGGGGGCACGTACGAGCAGTACTTC. Supplemented by reference TRBV5-1 and TRBJ2-7, the full variable domain reads KAGVTQTPRYLIKTRGQQVTLSCSPISGHRSVSWYQQTPGQGLQFLFEYFSETQRNKGNFPGRFSGRQFSNSRSEMNVSTLELGDSALYLCASSSTGGTYEQYFGPGTRLTVT.

The chain is built from TRBV4-1 and TRBJ1-5; D gene ambiguous. Germline V gives CDR1 MGHRA, CDR2 YSYEKL. Deletions cut 0 bases from V and 4 bases from J, with 4 bases between. CDR3 length: 13 residues. CDR3 in amino acids: CASSQDSNQPQHF. CDR3 nucleotides: TGCGCCAGCAGCCAAGATTCTAATCAGCCCCAGCATTTT.

V is TRBV4-2 and J is TRBJ2-7; perhaps D is TRBD1 or TRBD2 (6 bases each). Trimming removed 7 bases at V and 2 bases at J, with 9 bases between. From germline, CDR1 is LGHNA and CDR2 YNFKEQ. The CDR3 runs to 12 residues. The CDR3 coding sequence is TGTGCCAGCACGGGGGACACCTACGAGCAGTACTTC. Protein sequence: CASTGDTYEQYF.

The chain recombines TRBV5-1 with TRBJ1-6; a weak D match, TRBD1 (5 bases). The germline V gene encodes CDR1 SGHRS and CDR2 YFSETQ. The V end lost 0 bases, the J end lost 5 bases, and 12 bases lay between the germline ends. The CDR3 consists of 16 residues. This chain's CDR3 is CASSLVGGSDNSPLHF. The CDR3 coding sequence is TGCGCCAGCAGCTTGGTGGGGGGATCAGATAATTCACCCCTCCACTTT.

The chain has TRBV11-3 and TRBJ1-2; no reliable D call. The CDR3 totals 13 residues. The V end was cut by 2 bases, the J end by 5 bases, with 9 bases between. Looked up from germline, CDR1 is SGHNT and CDR2 is YENEEA. CDR3 in amino acids: CASSLWSRYGYTF. CDR3 DNA sequence: TGTGCCAGCAGCTTATGGTCCCGGTATGGCTACACCTTC.

The J gene is TRBJ2-3, the V gene TRBV5-4; possibly TRBD1 for D (6 bases). V lost 0 bases and J lost 5, with 13 bases in between. The CDR3 extends over 15 amino acids. Germline V lookup: CDR1 SGHNT, CDR2 YYREEE (reference sequence). This CDR3 reads CASSLGGGGGDTQYF. Written as DNA, the CDR3 is TGTGCCAGCAGCTTGGGTGGTGGGGGCGGAGATACGCAGTATTTT.

The genes are TRBV24-1 and TRBJ2-3; perhaps TRBD2 as D (6 bases). Germline CDR1 is KGHDR and CDR2 is SFDVKD. The V gene lost 2 bases and the J gene lost 2 bases, with 10 bases spanning the gap. The CDR3 is 15 residues long. This CDR3 is CATSDSWGVTDTQYF. CDR3 in DNA: TGTGCCACCAGTGATTCGTGGGGGGTCACAGATACGCAGTATTTT.

The V and J genes are TRBV7-9 and TRBJ1-2; 10 nucleotides match TRBD1. Germline trimming cut 4 bases from V and 6 bases from J; bases unmatched to any gene: 8. CDR1 and CDR2 (germline): SEHNR, FQNEAQ (reference sequence). This CDR3 contains 15 residues. CDR3 amino acids: CASSSSDRGPNGYTF. The CDR3 DNA sequence: TGTGCCAGCAGCTCCTCCGACAGGGGGCCAAATGGCTACACCTTC. Full variable domain (outside the CDR3, taken from reference TRBV7-9 and TRBJ1-2): DTGVSQNPRHKITKRGQNVTFRCDPISEHNRLYWYRQTLGQGPEFLTYFQNEAQLEKSRLLSDRFSAERPKGSFSTLEIQRTEQGDSAMYLCASSSSDRGPNGYTFGSGTRLTVV.

The V call is TRBV3-1 (or the pseudogene TRBV3-2), the J call TRBJ2-7, with 7 bases lining up with TRBD1. V shed 3 bases, J shed 4 bases, and the junction held 3 bases outside the gene matches. This CDR3 comprises 13 residues. The germline CDR1 and CDR2 sequences are LGHDT and YNNKEL (reference sequence). This chain's CDR3 is CASSQYRGYEQYF. The DNA for the CDR3 is TGTGCCAGCAGCCAGTACAGGGGTTACGAGCAGTACTTC.

The chain couples TRBV6-1 to TRBJ2-1, with 14 nucleotides matching TRBD2. The CDR3 runs to 21 residues. The ends lost 2 bases at V and 6 bases at J; junction bases unmatched: 18. CDR1 is MNHNS, CDR2 SASEGT, per germline. The DNA for the CDR3 is TGTGCCAGCAGTGAACTGTCTTGGGGACTAGCGGGGGTGAATCCCCTCAATGAGCAGTTCTTC. Amino acid sequence: CASSELSWGLAGVNPLNEQFF.